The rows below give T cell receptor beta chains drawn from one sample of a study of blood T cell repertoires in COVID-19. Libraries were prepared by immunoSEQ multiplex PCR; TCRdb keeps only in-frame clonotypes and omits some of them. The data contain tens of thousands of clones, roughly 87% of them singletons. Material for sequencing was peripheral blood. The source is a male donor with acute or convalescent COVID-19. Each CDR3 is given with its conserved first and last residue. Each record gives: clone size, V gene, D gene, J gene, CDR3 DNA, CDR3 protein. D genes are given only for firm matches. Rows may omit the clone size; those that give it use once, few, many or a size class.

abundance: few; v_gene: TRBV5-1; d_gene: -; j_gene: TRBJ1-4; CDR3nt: TGCGCCAGCAGTTTTGGCCTTTCCGAAAAACTGTTTTTT; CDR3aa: CASSFGLSEKLFF
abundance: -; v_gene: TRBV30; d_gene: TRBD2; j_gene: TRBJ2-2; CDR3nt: TGTGCCTGGAGTGCGGGACTAGCGGGCGACGGGGAGCTGTTTTTT; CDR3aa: CAWSAGLAGDGELFF
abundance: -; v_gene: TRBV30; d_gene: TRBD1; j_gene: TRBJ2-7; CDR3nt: TGTGCCTGGAGTGGGAGACAGGGGCTCTACGAGCAGTACTTC; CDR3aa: CAWSGRQGLYEQYF
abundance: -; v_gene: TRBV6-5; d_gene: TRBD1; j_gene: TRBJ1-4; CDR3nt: TGTGCCAGCAGGGACACAGGGGGTCGCGAAAAACTGTTTTTT; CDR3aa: CASRDTGGREKLFF
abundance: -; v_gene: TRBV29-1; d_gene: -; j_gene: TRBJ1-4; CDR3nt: TGCAGCGGCTACAGTGCAACTAATGAAAAACTGTTTTTT; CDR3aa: CSGYSATNEKLFF
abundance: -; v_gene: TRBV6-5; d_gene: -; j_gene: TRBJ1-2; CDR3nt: TGTGCCAGCAGCACTGACCGGGATTTCGGGGGCTACACCTTC; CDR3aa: CASSTDRDFGGYTF
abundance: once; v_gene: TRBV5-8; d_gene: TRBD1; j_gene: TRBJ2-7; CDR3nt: TGTGCCAGCAGCTTGGGACGGACAGGGGTAACCTACGAGCAGTACTTC; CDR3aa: CASSLGRTGVTYEQYF
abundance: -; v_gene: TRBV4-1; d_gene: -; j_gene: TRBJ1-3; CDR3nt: TGCGCCAGCAGCCCGCAGATCTCTGGAAACACCATATATTTT; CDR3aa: CASSPQISGNTIYF
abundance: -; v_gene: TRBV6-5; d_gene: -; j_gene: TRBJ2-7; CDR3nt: TGTGCCGCAGGGGGGAGCTACTACGAGCAGTACTTC; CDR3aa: CAAGGSYYEQYF
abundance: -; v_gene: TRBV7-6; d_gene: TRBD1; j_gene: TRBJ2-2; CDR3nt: TGTGCCAGCAGCTTAGGGACAGGGGGCCGGAACGGGGAGCTGTTTTTT; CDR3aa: CASSLGTGGRNGELFF
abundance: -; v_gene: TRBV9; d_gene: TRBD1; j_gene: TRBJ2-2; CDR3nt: TGTGCCAGCAGCGCCCGGACAGGGGGCTCCGGGGAGCTGTTTTTT; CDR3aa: CASSARTGGSGELFF
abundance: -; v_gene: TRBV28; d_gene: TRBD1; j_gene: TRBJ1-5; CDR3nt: TGTGCCAGCAGGACATTGGACAGGGAATATCAGCCCCAGCATTTT; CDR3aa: CASRTLDREYQPQHF
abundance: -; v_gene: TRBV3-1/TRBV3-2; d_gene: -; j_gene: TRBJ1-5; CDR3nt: TGTGCCAGCAGCCAAGATTTCACAGCTGATCAGCCCCAGCATTTT; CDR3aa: CASSQDFTADQPQHF
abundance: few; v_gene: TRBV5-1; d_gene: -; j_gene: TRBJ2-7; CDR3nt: TGCGCCAGCAGCTTAGCCCGGACTGCGCAGTACGAGCAGTACTTC; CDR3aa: CASSLARTAQYEQYF
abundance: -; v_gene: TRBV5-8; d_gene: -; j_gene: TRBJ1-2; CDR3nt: TGTGCCAGCACGGGGGGAACTGGGGCCGTTTTCTATGGCTACACCTTC; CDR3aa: CASTGGTGAVFYGYTF
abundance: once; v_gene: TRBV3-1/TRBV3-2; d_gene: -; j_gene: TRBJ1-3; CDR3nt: TGTGCCAGCAGCCTCATGGCGGGGGTAAACACCATATATTTT; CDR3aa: CASSLMAGVNTIYF
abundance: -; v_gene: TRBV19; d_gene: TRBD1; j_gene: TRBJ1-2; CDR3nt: TGTGCCAGTAGCTTTTGGGACAGGGGCACGGTGGGCTATGGCTACACCTTC; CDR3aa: CASSFWDRGTVGYGYTF
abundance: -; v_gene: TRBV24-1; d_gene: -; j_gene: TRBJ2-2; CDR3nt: TGTGCCACCAGTTTGGACGGGATCACCGGGGAGCTGTTTTTT; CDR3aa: CATSLDGITGELFF
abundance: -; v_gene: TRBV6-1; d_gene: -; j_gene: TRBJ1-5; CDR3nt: TGTGCCAGCAGTGAAGCCCAGGGGTATCAGCCCCAGCATTTT; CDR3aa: CASSEAQGYQPQHF
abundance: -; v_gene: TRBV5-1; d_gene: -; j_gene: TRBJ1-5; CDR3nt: TGCGCCAGCAGCTTGGATCCAGGGGCCGGTCAGCCCCAGCATTTT; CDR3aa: CASSLDPGAGQPQHF
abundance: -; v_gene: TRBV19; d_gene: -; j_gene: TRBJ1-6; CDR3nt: TGTGCCAGTAGGTCGGGACACTCAAATAATTCACCCCTCCACTTT; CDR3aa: CASRSGHSNNSPLHF
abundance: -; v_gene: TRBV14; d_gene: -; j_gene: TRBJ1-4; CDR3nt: TGTGCCAGCAGCCAAGGCAGGCCCTCCAATGAAAAACTGTTTTTT; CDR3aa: CASSQGRPSNEKLFF
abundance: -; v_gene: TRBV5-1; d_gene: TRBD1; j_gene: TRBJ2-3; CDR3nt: TGCGCCAGCAGCCCCTCAGGGGGACAGGCAACAGATACGCAGTATTTT; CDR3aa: CASSPSGGQATDTQYF
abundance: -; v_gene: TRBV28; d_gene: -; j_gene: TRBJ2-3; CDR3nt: TGTGCCAGCAATGAGCGGGATACGCAGTATTTT; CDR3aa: CASNERDTQYF
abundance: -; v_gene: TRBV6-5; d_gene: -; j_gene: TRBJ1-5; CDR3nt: TGTGCCAGCAGCATTACAGGACCCGGCAATCAGCCCCAGCATTTT; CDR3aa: CASSITGPGNQPQHF
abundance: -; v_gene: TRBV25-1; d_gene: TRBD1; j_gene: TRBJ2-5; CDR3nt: TGTGCCAGCAGTGCCGGGCTGACAGGGGTCTCGGAGACCCAGTACTTC; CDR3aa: CASSAGLTGVSETQYF
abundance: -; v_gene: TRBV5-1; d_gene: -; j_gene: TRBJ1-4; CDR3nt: TGCGCCAGCAGCTTGACAGCAACTAATGAAAAACTGTTTTTT; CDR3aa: CASSLTATNEKLFF
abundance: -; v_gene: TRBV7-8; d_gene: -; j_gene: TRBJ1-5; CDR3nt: TGTGCCAGCAGCTTAACCAGGGGTAATCAGCCCCAGCATTTT; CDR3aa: CASSLTRGNQPQHF
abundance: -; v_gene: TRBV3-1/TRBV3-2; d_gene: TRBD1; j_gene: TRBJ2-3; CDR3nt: TGTGCCAGCAGCCATGCAACCGGGACAGATCTCACAGATACGCAGTATTTT; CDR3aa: CASSHATGTDLTDTQYF
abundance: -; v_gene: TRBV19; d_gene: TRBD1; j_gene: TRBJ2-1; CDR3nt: TGTGCCAGTAGTTCCCCCGGGACAGGGTTGCAAAATGAGCAGTTCTTC; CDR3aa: CASSSPGTGLQNEQFF
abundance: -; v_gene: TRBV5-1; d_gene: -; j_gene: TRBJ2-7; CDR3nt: TGCGCCAGCAGCTTAGGAGGGCCCTCCTACGAGCAGTACTTC; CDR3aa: CASSLGGPSYEQYF
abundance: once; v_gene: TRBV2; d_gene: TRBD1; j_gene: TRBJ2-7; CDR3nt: TGTGCCAGTGTCGGACAGGGACGGTCCTACGAGCAGTACTTC; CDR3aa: CASVGQGRSYEQYF
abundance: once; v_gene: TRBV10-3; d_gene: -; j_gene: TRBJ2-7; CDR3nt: TGTGCCATCAGTGAGTCAGGGGGGGGGAACTACGAGCAGTACTTC; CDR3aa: CAISESGGGNYEQYF
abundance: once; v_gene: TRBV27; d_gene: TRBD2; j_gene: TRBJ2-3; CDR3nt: TGTGCCAGCAGTCTTCTAGCGGGGGGCACAGATACGCAGTATTTT; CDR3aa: CASSLLAGGTDTQYF
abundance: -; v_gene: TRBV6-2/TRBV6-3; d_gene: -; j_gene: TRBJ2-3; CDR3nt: TGTGCCAGCAGTTACGGGCTAGCTGGGACAGATACGCAGTATTTT; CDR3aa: CASSYGLAGTDTQYF
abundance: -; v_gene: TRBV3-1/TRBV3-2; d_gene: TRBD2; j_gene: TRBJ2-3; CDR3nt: TGTGCCAGCAGCCCAGAGGCGCTAGCGGGGCTTTATTTT; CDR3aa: CASSPEALAGLYF
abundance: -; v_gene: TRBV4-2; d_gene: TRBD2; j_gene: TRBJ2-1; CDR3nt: TGTGCCAGCAGCCAAGATTCCAGGCGGGGGTCCTACAATGAGCAGTTCTTC; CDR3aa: CASSQDSRRGSYNEQFF
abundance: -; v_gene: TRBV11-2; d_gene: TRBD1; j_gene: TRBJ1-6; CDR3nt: TGTGCCAGCAGCCAAGATGGGACAGATAATTCACCCCTCCACTTT; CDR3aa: CASSQDGTDNSPLHF
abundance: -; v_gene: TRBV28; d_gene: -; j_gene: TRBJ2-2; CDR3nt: TGTGCCAGCAGTTTTACAGGGTTCACCGGGGAGCTGTTTTTT; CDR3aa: CASSFTGFTGELFF
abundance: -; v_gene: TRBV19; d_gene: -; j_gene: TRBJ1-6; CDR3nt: TGTGCCAGTAGTATGGGGAGGGAAGGTTCACCCCTCCACTTT; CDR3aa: CASSMGREGSPLHF
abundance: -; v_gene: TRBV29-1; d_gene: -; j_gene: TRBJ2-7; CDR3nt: TGCAGCGTGAAGGGGGGAGGGCCCGGCCTCCGCGAGCAGTACTTC; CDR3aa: CSVKGGGPGLREQYF
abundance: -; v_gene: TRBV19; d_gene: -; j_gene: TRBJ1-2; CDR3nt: TGTGCCAGTACCCCGCGTGGTCGCGAATACAACTATGGCTACACCTTC; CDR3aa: CASTPRGREYNYGYTF
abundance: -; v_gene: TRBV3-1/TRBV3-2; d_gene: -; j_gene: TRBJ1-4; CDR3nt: TGTGCCAGCAGCCAATCGCAGGGGTTAGCTAATGAAAAACTGTTTTTT; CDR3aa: CASSQSQGLANEKLFF
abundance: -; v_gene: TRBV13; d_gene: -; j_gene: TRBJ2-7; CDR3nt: TGTGCCAGCAGCTCCTTCCGGCGGGGTTACGAGCAGTACTTC; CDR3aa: CASSSFRRGYEQYF
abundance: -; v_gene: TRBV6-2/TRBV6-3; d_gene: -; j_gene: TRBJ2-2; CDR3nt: TGTGCCAGCAGTCAAACCGGGACTTTGAACACCGGGGAGCTGTTTTTT; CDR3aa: CASSQTGTLNTGELFF
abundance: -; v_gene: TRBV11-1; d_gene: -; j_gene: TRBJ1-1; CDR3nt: TGTGCCAGCAGCTTAATTTCGGGCACTGAAGCTTTCTTT; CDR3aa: CASSLISGTEAFF
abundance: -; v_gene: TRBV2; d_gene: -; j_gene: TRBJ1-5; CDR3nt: TGTGCCAGCAGCCTACCCTCTACAGAACACAATCAGCCCCAGCATTTT; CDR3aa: CASSLPSTEHNQPQHF
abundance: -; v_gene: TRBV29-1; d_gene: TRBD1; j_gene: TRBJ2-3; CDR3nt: TGCAGCGTTGCTAGGCAGGGGGCAGATACGCAGTATTTT; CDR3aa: CSVARQGADTQYF
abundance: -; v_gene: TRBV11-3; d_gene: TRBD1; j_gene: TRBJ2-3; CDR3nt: TGTGCCAGCAGCTCCCGGGACAGGGGGCAAGATACGCAGTATTTT; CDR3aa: CASSSRDRGQDTQYF
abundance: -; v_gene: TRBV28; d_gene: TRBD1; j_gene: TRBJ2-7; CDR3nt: TGTGCCAGCAGTTTAACCGGACAGGGCTACGAGCAGTACTTC; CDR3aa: CASSLTGQGYEQYF